This T cell receptor (beta chain) stems from a study of cytomegalovirus exposure and HLA in healthy donors. The CDR3 covers 13 residues. CDR1 and CDR2 from the germline V gene are SGHRS and YFSETQ. The V gene lost 6 bases and the J gene lost 1 base, with 10 bases spanning the gap. The data were produced by immunoSEQ multiplex PCR, yet TCRdb's version contains in-frame clones alone and is incomplete. The sample has 98,000 or so clones; under 85% are singletons. Broader study findings: Among TCR sequences, most were rare, though some public TCRs appeared in many donors.

The donors were part of the validation cohort of roughly 130 subjects. That cohort was separate from the first cohort, which comprised roughly 670 subjects. As to this clone: Its antigen is currently unknown.

Sequenced input: PBMCs. This receptor was taken from a woman between 18 and 29 years old in good health and CMV-seronegative. This sequence joins TRBV5-1 and TRBJ1-1; the D gene is possibly TRBD1 (6 bases). Here the CDR3 DNA reads TGCGCCAGCATCGGACAGTCGAACACTGAAGCTTTCTTT. Protein product: CASIGQSNTEAFF.